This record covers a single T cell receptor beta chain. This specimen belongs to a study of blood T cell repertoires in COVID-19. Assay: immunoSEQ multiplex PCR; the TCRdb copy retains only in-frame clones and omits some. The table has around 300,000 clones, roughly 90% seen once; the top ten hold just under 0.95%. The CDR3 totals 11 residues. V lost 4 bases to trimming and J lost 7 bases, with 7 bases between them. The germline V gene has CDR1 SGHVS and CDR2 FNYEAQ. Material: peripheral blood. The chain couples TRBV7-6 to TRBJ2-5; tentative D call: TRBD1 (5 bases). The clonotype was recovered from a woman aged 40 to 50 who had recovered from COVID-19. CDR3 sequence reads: CASSSQGTQYF. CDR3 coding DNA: TGTGCCAGCAGCTCGCAGGGGACCCAGTACTTC.